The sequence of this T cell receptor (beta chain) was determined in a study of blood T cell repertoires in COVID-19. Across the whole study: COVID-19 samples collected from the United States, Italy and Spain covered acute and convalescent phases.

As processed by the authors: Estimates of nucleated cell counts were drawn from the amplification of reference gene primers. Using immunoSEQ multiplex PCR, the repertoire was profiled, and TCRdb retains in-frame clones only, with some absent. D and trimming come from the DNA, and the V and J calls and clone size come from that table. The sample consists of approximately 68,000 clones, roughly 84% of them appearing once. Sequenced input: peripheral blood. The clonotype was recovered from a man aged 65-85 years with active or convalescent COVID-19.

For the CDR3, the DNA is TGTGCCAGCAGCCAAGATGTCGGGAGAGGGACCGGGGAGCTGTTTTTT. Encoded protein: CASSQDVGRGTGELFF. The genes are TRBV14 and TRBJ2-2, with TRBD2 as a possible D gene (6 bases). The ends were cut back, 0 bases at V and 5 bases at J, with 13 bases in the middle. Germline CDR1 reads SGHDN; CDR2 reads FVKESK. CDR3 length: 16 amino acids.